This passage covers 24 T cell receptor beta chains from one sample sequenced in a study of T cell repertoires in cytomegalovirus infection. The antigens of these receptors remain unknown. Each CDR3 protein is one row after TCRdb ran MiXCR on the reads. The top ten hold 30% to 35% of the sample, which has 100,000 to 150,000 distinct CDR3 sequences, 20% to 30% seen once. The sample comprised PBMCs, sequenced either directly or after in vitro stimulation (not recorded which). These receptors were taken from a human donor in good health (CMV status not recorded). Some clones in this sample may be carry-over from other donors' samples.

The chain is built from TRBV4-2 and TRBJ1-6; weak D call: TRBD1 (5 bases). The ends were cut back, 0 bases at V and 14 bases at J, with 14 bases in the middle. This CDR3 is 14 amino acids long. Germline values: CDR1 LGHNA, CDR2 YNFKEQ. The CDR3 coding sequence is TGTGCCAGCAGCCAAGATCTCGGGGACTCGGCCCTCCACTTT. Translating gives CASSQDLGDSALHF.

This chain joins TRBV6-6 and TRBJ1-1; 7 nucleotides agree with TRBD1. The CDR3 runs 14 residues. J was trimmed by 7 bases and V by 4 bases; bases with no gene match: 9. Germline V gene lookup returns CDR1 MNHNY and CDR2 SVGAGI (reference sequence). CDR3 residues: CASSFRDRSDEAFF. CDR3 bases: TGTGCCAGCAGTTTCCGGGACAGAAGCGATGAAGCTTTCTTT.

For the CDR3, the DNA is TGTGCCAGCAGCCAAGGGACGGATATGGGTGAGCAGTTCTTC. Protein: CASSQGTDMGEQFF. This chain links TRBV4-2 with TRBJ2-1; D gene uncertain. Germline V CDR1 and CDR2: LGHNA, YNFKEQ. Trimming removed 1 base from V and 9 bases from J, with 13 bases in between. The CDR3 loop spans 14 amino acids.

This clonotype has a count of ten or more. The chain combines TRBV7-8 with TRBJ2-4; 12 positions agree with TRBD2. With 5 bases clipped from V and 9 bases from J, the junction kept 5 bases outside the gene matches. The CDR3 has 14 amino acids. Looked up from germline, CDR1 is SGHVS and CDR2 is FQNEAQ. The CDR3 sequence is CASSTLAGGSIQYF. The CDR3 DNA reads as TGTGCCAGCAGCACACTAGCGGGAGGTAGCATTCAGTACTTC.

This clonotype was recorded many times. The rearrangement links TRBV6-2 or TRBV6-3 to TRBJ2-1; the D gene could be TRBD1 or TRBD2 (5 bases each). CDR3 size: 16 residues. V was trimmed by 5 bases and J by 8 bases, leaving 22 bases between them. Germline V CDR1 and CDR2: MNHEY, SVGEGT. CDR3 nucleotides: TGTGCCAGCAGTCCAATACCGGGACGGGTCAATTATGAGCAGTTCTTC. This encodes CASSPIPGRVNYEQFF.

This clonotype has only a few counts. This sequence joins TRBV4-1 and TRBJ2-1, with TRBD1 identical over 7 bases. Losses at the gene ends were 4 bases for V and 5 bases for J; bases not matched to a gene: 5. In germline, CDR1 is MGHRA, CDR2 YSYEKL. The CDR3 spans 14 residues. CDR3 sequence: CASSPRDSDNEQFF. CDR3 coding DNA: TGCGCCAGCAGCCCCCGGGACAGCGACAATGAGCAGTTCTTC.

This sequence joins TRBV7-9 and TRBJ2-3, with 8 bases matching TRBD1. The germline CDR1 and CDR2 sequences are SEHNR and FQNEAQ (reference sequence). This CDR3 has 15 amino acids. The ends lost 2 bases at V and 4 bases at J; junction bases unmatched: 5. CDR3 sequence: CASSLSTGVADTQYF. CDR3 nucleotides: TGTGCCAGCAGCTTATCGACAGGGGTTGCAGATACGCAGTATTTT. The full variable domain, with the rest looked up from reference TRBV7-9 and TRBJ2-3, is DTGVSQNPRHKITKRGQNVTFRCDPISEHNRLYWYRQTLGQGPEFLTYFQNEAQLEKSRLLSDRFSAERPKGSFSTLEIQRTEQGDSAMYLCASSLSTGVADTQYFGPGTRLTVL.

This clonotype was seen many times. The CDR3 bases are TGTGCCAGTAGTTCGCGAACTGAAGCTTTCTTT. It specifies CASSSRTEAFF. The chain recombines TRBV19 with TRBJ1-1; D is uncertain. The germline gives CDR1 LNHDA, CDR2 SQIVND (reference sequence). Trimming shortened V by 5 bases and J by 5 bases, and 6 bases separated the two germline ends. CDR3 length: 11 residues.

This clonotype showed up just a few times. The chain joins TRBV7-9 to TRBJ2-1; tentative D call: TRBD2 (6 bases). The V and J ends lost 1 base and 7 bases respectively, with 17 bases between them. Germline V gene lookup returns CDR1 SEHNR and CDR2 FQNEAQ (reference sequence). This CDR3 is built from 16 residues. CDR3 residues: CASSLGAGLSGNEQFF. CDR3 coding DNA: TGTGCCAGCAGCTTAGGAGCGGGCCTATCGGGGAATGAGCAGTTCTTC.

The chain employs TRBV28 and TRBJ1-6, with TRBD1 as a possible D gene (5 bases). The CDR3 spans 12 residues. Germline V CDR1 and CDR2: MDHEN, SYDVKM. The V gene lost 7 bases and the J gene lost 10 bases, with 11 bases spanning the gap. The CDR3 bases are TGTGCCAGCACGCAGGGCCACTCACCCCTCCACTTT. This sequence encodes CASTQGHSPLHF.

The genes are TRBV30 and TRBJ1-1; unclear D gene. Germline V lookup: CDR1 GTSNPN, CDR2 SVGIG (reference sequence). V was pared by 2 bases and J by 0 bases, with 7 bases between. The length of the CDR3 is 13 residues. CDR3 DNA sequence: TGTGCCTGGAGTCCTCATATGAACACTGAAGCTTTCTTT. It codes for CAWSPHMNTEAFF.

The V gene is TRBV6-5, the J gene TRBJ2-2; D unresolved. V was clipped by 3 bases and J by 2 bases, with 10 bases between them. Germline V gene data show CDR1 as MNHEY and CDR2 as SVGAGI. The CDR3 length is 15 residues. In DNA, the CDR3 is TGTGCCAGCAGTTATTCCCCTCATAACACCGGGGAGCTGTTTTTT. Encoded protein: CASSYSPHNTGELFF.

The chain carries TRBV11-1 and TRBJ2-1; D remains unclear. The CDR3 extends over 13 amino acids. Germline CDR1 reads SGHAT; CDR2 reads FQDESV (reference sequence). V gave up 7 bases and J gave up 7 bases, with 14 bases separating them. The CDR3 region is CASKMAPENEQFF. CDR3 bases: TGTGCCAGCAAGATGGCTCCCGAAAATGAGCAGTTCTTC.

The CDR3 here is CASSLARTVTDTQYF. CDR3 nucleotides: TGCGCCAGCAGCTTGGCCAGGACTGTCACAGATACGCAGTATTTT. This chain links TRBV5-1 with TRBJ2-3, with D perhaps matching TRBD2 (5 bases). Germline V gene sequence: CDR1 SGHRS, CDR2 YFSETQ. V was shortened by 0 bases and J by 2 bases, with 10 bases between the two germline ends. The CDR3 totals 15 residues.

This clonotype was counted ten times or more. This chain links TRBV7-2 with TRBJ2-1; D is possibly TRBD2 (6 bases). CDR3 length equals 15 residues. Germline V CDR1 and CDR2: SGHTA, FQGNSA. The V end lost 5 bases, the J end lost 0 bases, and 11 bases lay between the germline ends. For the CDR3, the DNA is TGTGCCAGCAGCCAGGAGGGGAGCTCCTACAATGAGCAGTTCTTC. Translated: CASSQEGSSYNEQFF.

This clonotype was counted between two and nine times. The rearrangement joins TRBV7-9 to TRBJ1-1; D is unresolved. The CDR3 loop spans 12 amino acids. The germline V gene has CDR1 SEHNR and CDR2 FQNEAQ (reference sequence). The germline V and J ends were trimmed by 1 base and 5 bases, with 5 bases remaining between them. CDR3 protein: CASSLESTEAFF. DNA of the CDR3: TGTGCCAGCAGCTTAGAGAGTACTGAAGCTTTCTTT.

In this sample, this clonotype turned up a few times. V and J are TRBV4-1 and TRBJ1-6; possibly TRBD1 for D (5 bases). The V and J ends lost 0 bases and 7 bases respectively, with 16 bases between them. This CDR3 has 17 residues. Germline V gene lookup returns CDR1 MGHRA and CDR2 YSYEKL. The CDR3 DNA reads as TGCGCCAGCAGCCAAGATATCGGGGGGGGGTGGAATTCACCCCTCCACTTT. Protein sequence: CASSQDIGGGWNSPLHF.

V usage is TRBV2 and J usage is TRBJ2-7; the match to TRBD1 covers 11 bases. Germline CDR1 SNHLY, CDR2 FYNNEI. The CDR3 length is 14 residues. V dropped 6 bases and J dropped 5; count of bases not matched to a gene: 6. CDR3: CASSRDRGIHEQYF. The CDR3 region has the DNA TGTGCCAGCAGCCGGGACAGGGGGATCCACGAGCAGTACTTC.

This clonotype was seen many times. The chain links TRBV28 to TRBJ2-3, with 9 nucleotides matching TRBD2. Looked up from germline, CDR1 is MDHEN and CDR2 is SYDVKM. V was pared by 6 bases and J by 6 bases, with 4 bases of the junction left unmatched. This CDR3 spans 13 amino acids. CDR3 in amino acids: CASRGLAFDTQYF. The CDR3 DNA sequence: TGTGCCAGCAGAGGACTAGCGTTTGATACGCAGTATTTT.

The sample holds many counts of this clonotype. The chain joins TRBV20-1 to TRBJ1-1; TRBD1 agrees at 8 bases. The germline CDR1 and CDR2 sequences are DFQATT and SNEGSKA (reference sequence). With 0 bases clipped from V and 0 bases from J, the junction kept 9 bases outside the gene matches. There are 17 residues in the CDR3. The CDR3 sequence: CSARDRGRGAMNTEAFF. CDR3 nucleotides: TGCAGTGCTAGAGACAGGGGGCGGGGGGCTATGAACACTGAAGCTTTCTTT.

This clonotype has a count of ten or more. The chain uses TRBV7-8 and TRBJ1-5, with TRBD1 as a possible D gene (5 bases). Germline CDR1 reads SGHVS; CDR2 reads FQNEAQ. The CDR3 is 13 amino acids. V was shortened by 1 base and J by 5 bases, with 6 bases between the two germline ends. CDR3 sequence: CASSLVGDQPQHF. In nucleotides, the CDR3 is TGTGCCAGCAGCTTAGTAGGGGATCAGCCCCAGCATTTT.

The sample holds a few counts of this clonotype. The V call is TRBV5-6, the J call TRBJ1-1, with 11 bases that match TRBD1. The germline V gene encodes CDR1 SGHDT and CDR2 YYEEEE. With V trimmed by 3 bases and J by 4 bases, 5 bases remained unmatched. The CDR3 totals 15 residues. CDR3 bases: TGTGCCAGCAGCTCCGCCGGGACAGGGGGCACTGAAGCTTTCTTT. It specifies CASSSAGTGGTEAFF.

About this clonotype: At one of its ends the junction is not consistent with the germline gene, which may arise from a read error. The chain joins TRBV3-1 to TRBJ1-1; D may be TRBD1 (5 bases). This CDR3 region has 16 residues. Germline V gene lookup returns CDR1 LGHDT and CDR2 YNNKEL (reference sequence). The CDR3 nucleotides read TGTGCCAACAGCCAGGGATTGGGGCGAGGAACACTGAAAACTTTCTTT. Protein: CANSQGLGRGTLKTFF.

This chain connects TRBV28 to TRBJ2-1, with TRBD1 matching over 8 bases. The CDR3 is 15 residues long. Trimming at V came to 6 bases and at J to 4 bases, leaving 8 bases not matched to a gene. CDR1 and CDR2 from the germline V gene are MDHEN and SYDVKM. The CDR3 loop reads CASSNRDRMYNEQFF. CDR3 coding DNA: TGTGCCAGCAGCAACCGGGACAGGATGTACAATGAGCAGTTCTTC.